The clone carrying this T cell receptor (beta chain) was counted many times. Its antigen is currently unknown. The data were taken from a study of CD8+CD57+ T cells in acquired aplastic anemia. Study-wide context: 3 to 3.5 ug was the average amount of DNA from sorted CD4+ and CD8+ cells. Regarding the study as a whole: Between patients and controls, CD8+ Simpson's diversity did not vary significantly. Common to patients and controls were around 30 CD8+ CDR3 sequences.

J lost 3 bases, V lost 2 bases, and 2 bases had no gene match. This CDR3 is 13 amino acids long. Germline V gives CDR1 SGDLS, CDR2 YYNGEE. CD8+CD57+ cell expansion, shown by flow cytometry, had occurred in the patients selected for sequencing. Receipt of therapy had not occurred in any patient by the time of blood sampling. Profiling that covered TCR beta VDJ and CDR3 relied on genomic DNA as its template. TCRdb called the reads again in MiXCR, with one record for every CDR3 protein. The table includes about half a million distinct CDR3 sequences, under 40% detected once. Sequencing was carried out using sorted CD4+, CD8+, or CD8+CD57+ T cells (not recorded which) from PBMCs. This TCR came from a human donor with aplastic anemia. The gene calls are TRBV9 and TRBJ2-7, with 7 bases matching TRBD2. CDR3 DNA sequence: TGTGCCAGCAGCGTGGGGACTAACTACGAGCAGTACTTC. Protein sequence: CASSVGTNYEQYF.